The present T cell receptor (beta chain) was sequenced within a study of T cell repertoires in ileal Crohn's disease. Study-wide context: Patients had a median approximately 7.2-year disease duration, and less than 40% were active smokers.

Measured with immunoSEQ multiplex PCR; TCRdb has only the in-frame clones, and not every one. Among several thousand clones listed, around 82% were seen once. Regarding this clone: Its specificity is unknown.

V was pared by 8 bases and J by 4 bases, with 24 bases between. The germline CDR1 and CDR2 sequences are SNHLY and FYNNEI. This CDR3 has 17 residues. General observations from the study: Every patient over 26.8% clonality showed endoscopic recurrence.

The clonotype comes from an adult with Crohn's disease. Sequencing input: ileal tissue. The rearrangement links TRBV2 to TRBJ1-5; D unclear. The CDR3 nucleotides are TGTGCCAGCCGATCTACCCCGCTCGCTTCGGGGAATCAGCCCCAGCATTTT. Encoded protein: CASRSTPLASGNQPQHF. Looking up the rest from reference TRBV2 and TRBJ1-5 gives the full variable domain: EPEVTQTPSHQVTQMGQEVILRCVPISNHLYFYWYRQILGQKVEFLVSFYNNEISEKSEIFDDQFSVERPDGSNFTLKIRSTKLEDSAMYFCASRSTPLASGNQPQHFGDGTRLSIL.